Each of the 15 T cell receptor beta chains below was sequenced from the same sample in a study of shared clonotypes between healthy human individuals. The assay was immunoSEQ multiplex PCR, and TCRdb's table has in-frame clones only and misses some. The table has 450,000 to 700,000 clones, nearly 97% seen once. Naive CD8 cells lacked CD45RO, underwent positive selection for CCR7 and left out terminally differentiated effector memory CD45RA+ cells. The material sequenced was naive CD8+ T cells sorted from blood. Receptors originate from a young woman in good health.

The V call is TRBV9, the J call TRBJ2-1; TRBD2 is a possible D gene (6 bases). The CDR3 runs 16 residues. Trimming removed 0 bases from V and 6 bases from J, with 16 bases in between. Germline-derived CDR1 and CDR2 are SGDLS and YYNGEE. CDR3 nucleotide sequence: TGTGCCAGCAGCGTAGCTTCTCGGGGGAGCCTCAATGAGCAGTTCTTC. Protein product: CASSVASRGSLNEQFF.

This sequence joins TRBV27 and TRBJ1-1; the D gene is possibly TRBD1 (6 bases). This CDR3 region has 16 residues. With 3 bases removed from V and 5 bases from J, the gap between germline ends came to 19 bases. CDR1 and CDR2 from the germline V gene are MNHEY and SMNVEV (reference sequence). CDR3 nucleotide sequence: TGTGCCAGCAGTTTGTTCCCTGACAGGATGAGTACTGAAGCTTTCTTT. It encodes CASSLFPDRMSTEAFF.

The V and J genes are TRBV6-5 and TRBJ1-5, with 7 bases matching TRBD1. The CDR3 runs to 15 residues. After removal of 0 bases from V and 6 bases from J, the junction contained 5 bases not matched to a gene. Per the germline V gene, CDR1 is MNHEY and CDR2 is SVGAGI. This CDR3 reads CASSYSEGASQPQHF. CDR3 sequence (DNA): TGTGCCAGCAGTTACTCTGAGGGGGCGAGTCAGCCCCAGCATTTT.

This chain links TRBV13 with TRBJ2-3; the match to TRBD2 covers 11 bases. The germline CDR1 and CDR2 sequences are PRHDT and FYEKMQ (reference sequence). The ends lost 5 bases at V and 2 bases at J; junction bases unmatched: 6. This CDR3 has 16 amino acids. The CDR3 region has the DNA TGTGCCAGCAGCCCCGGGACTAGCGGAGACACAGATACGCAGTATTTT. It is translated as CASSPGTSGDTDTQYF.

The chain carries TRBV2 and TRBJ2-5, with a tentative D call TRBD2 (6 bases). Germline assignment: CDR1 SNHLY and CDR2 FYNNEI. V shed 4 bases and J shed 4 bases, with 16 bases lying between them. The CDR3 covers 15 residues. In nucleotides, the CDR3 is TGTGCCAGCAGTGTAGTGGGACGGGAGAGAGAGACCCAGTACTTC. Residues: CASSVVGRERETQYF.

This rearrangement joins TRBV25-1 to TRBJ1-3; D is ambiguous. In germline, CDR1 is MGHDK, CDR2 SYGVNS. V lost 4 bases, J lost 5 bases, and 9 bases lay in between. This CDR3 contains 13 residues. The CDR3 sequence: CASSVDIRNTIYF. CDR3 DNA sequence: TGTGCCAGCAGTGTCGACATTAGAAACACCATATATTTT.

This chain links TRBV27 with TRBJ2-1; D may be TRBD2 (6 bases). Germline V gene lookup returns CDR1 MNHEY and CDR2 SMNVEV (reference sequence). The CDR3 is 13 amino acids. Deletions cut 5 bases from V and 8 bases from J, with 13 bases between. CDR3 nucleotide sequence: TGTGCCAGCAGTATGACTAGTGGCCATGAGCAGTTCTTC. Amino acid sequence: CASSMTSGHEQFF.

The chain couples TRBV4-1 to TRBJ2-1, with TRBD2 identical over 9 bases. With 8 bases clipped from V and 6 bases from J, the junction kept 17 bases outside the gene matches. This CDR3 region has 17 residues. CDR1 MGHRA and CDR2 YSYEKL come from the germline V gene. In nucleotides, the CDR3 is TGCGCCAGCCGGCCTTCAGACGTAGCGGGAGTGGTCAATGAGCAGTTCTTC. Residues: CASRPSDVAGVVNEQFF.

The chain recombines TRBV7-2 with TRBJ2-5; D call uncertain. The J call may be faulty, since TRBJ2-7 better matches the DNA end. Germline loops: CDR1 SGHTA, CDR2 FQGNSA. The CDR3 spans 12 residues. The CDR3 region is CASSPAYYEQYF. The CDR3 nucleotides read TGTGCCAGCAGCCCCGCTTACTACGAGCAGTACTTC.

This clone is a singleton in its sample. CDR3 protein: CASSLGGSRTWEQYF. The CDR3 nucleotides are TGTGCCAGCAGTCTAGGTGGTAGCCGCACGTGGGAGCAGTACTTC. This sequence joins TRBV27 and TRBJ2-7, with D unclear. Trimming shortened V by 5 bases and J by 7 bases, and 21 bases separated the two germline ends. The germline CDR1 and CDR2 sequences are MNHEY and SMNVEV (reference sequence). CDR3 size: 15 residues.

CDR3 residues: CASSPRGYGYTF. The CDR3 DNA reads as TGTGCCAGCAGCCCGAGGGGCTATGGCTACACCTTC. The chain employs TRBV5-6 and TRBJ1-2; D is possibly TRBD1 (5 bases). Trimming removed 4 bases at V and 4 bases at J, with 8 bases between. The germline V gene encodes CDR1 SGHDT and CDR2 YYEEEE. The CDR3 covers 12 residues.

CDR3 in amino acids: CASSLGGTDKVRGYTF. The CDR3, as DNA: TGCGCCAGCAGCTTGGGGGGGACTGACAAGGTCCGTGGCTACACCTTC. The gene calls are TRBV5-1 and TRBJ1-2; tentatively, D is TRBD1 (5 bases). Germline V gene sequence: CDR1 SGHRS, CDR2 YFSETQ. The CDR3 contains 16 residues. V was shortened by 0 bases and J by 7 bases, with 19 bases between the two germline ends.

V and J are TRBV4-1 and TRBJ2-7; possibly TRBD1 or TRBD2 for D (5 bases each). This CDR3 spans 15 amino acids. The V end was cut by 4 bases, the J end by 2 bases, with 15 bases between. Germline values: CDR1 MGHRA, CDR2 YSYEKL. For the CDR3, the DNA is TGCGCCAGCAGCCGTCCTGGGACGGGAACCTACGAGCAGTACTTC. Residues: CASSRPGTGTYEQYF.

The chain is built from TRBV28 and TRBJ2-1; D is perhaps TRBD2 (6 bases). The germline V gene has CDR1 MDHEN and CDR2 SYDVKM. The V and J ends lost 11 bases and 7 bases respectively, with 12 bases between them. The CDR3 is made up of 11 amino acids. This CDR3 is CAVRRGNEQFF. CDR3 DNA sequence: TGTGCCGTCAGACGGGGGAATGAGCAGTTCTTC.

The rearrangement links TRBV19 to TRBJ2-5, with D hard to call. The DNA end is more similar to TRBJ2-7, so the J call may be wrong. Germline V CDR1 and CDR2: LNHDA, SQIVND (reference sequence). The CDR3 totals 13 residues. DNA of the CDR3: TGTGCCAGTAGTATGTGGGGTACCTACGAGCAGTACTTC. Translation: CASSMWGTYEQYF.